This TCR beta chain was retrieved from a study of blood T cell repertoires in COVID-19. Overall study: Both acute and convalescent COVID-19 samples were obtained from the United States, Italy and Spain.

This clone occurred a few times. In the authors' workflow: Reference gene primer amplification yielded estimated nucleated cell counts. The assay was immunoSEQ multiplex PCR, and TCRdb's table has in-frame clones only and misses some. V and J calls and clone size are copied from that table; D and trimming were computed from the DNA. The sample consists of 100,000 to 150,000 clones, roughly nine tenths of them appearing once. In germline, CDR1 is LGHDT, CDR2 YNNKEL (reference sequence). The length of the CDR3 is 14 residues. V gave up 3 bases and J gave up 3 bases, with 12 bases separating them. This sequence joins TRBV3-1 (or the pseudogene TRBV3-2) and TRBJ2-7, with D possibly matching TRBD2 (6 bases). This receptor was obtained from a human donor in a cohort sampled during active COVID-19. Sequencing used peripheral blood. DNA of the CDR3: TGTGCCAGCAGCCATAGCGGTCGAAACTACGAGCAGTACTTC. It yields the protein CASSHSGRNYEQYF.